This T cell receptor beta chain was obtained from a study of blood T cell repertoires in COVID-19. Study context: Sources were T cells, B-cell-depleted T cells, or PBMCs; the material itself was cDNA or gDNA.

The age range of participants was roughly 18 to 90 years, with residence in 20 to 25 US areas. Trimming removed 0 bases from V and 6 bases from J; junction bases left unmatched: 7. Germline CDR1 SGHNT, CDR2 YYREEE (reference sequence). This CDR3 is 16 amino acids long. Using immunoSEQ multiplex PCR, the repertoire was profiled, and TCRdb retains in-frame clones only, with some absent. The sample lists a few hundred thousand clones, roughly 84% occurring once. Sequencing used PBMCs or T cells enriched from blood (not recorded which). The receptor was isolated from a woman in her thirties or forties who had recovered from COVID-19. The rearrangement joins TRBV5-4 to TRBJ2-7; 12 bases match TRBD2. The CDR3 coding sequence is TGTGCCAGCAGCTTGGGTTCCCTAGCGGGAGGGCCCGAGCAGTACTTC. Amino acids: CASSLGSLAGGPEQYF.